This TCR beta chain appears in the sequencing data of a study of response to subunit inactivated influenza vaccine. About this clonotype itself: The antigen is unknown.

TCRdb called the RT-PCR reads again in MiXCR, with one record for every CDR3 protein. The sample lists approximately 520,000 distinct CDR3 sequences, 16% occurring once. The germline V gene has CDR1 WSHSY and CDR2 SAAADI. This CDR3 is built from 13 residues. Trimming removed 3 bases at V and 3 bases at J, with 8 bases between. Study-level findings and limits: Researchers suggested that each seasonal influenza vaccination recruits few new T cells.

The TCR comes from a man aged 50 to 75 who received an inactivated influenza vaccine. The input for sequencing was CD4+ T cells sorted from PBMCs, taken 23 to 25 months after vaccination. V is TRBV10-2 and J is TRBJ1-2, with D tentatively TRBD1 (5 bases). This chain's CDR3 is CASSDGRDYGYTF. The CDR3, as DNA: TGCGCCAGCAGTGATGGCAGGGACTATGGCTACACCTTC.